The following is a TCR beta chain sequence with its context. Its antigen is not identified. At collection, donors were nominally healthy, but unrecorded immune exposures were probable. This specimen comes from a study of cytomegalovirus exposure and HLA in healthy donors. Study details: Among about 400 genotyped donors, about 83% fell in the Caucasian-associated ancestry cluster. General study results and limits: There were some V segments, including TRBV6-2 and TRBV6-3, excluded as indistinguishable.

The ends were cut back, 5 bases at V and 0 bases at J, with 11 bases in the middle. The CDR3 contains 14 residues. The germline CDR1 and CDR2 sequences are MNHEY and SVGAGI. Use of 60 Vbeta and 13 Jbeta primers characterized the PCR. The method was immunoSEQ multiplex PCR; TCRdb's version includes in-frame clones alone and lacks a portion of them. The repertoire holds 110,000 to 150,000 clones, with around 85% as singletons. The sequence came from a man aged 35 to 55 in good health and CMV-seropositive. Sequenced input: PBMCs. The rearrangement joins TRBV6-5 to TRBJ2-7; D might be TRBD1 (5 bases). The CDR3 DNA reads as TGTGCCAGCAGTCGGACACGCGACTCCTACGAGCAGTACTTC. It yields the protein CASSRTRDSYEQYF.